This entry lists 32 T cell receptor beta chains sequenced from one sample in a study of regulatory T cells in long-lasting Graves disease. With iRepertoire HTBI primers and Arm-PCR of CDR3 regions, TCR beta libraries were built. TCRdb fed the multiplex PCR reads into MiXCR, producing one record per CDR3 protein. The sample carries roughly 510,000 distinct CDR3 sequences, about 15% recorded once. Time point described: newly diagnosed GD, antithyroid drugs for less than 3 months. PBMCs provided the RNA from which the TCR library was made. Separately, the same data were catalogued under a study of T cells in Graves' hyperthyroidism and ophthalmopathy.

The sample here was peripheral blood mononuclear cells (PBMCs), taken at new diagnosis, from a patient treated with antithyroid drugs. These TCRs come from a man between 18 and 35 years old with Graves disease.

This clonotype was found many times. The DNA for the CDR3 is TGTGCCAGCAGTCCCGAAGTGAACACTGAAGCTTTCTTT. Protein sequence: CASSPEVNTEAFF. The chain combines TRBV12-3 or TRBV12-4 with TRBJ1-1; unclear D gene. The CDR3 sequence is 13 residues long. Trimming removed 5 bases from V and 0 bases from J, with 7 bases in between.

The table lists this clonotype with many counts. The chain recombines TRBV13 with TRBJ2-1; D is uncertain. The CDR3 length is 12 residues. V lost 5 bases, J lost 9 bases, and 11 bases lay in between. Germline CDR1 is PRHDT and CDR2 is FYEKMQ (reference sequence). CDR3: CASSQGPGEQFF. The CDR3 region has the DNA TGTGCCAGCAGCCAAGGCCCGGGTGAGCAGTTCTTC. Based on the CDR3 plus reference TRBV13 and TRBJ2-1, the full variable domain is AAGVIQSPRHLIKEKRETATLKCYPIPRHDTVYWYQQGPGQDPQFLISFYEKMQSDKGSIPDRFSAQQFSDYHSELNMSSLELGDSALYFCASSQGPGEQFFGPGTRLTVL.

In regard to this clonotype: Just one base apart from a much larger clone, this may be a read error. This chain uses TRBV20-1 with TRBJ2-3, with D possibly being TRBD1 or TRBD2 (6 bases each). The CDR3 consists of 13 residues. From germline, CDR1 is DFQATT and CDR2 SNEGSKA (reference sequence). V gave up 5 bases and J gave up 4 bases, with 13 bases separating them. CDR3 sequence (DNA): TGCAGTGCTGGCGGGGACACTGCAGATACGCAGTATTTT. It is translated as CSAGGDTADTQYF.

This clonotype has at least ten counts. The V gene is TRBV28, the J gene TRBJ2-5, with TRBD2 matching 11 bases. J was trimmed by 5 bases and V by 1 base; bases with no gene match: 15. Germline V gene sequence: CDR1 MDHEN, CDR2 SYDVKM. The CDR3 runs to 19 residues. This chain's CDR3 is CASSLFTSGSEGGFETQYF. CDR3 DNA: TGTGCCAGCAGTTTATTCACTAGCGGGAGCGAGGGCGGGTTCGAGACCCAGTACTTC.

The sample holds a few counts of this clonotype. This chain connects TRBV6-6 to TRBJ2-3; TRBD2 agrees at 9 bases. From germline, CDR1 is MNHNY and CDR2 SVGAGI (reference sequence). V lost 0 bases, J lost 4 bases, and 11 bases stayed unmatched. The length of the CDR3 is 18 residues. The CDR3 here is CASSYSTLAGNPADTQYF. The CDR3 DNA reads TGTGCCAGCAGTTACTCGACCCTAGCGGGAAACCCCGCAGATACGCAGTATTTT.

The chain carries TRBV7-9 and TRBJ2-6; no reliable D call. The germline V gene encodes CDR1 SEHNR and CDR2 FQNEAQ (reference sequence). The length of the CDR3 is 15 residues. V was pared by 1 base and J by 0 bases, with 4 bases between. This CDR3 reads CASSLVFSGANVLTF. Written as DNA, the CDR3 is TGTGCCAGCAGCTTAGTTTTCTCTGGGGCCAACGTCCTGACTTTC. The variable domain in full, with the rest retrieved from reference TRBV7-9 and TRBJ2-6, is DTGVSQNPRHKITKRGQNVTFRCDPISEHNRLYWYRQTLGQGPEFLTYFQNEAQLEKSRLLSDRFSAERPKGSFSTLEIQRTEQGDSAMYLCASSLVFSGANVLTFGAGSRLTVL.

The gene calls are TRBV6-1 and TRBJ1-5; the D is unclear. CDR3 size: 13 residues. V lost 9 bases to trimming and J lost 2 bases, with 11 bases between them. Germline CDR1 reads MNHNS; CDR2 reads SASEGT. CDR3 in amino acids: CASYMRGNQPQHF. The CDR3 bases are TGTGCCAGTTACATGAGAGGCAATCAGCCCCAGCATTTT.

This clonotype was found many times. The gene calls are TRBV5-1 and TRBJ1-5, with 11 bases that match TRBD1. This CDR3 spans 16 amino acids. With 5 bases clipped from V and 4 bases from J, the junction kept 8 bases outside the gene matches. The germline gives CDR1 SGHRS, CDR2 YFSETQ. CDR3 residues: CASRDSDRGLNQPQHF. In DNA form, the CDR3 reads TGCGCCAGCAGGGACTCGGACAGGGGGCTAAATCAGCCCCAGCATTTT.

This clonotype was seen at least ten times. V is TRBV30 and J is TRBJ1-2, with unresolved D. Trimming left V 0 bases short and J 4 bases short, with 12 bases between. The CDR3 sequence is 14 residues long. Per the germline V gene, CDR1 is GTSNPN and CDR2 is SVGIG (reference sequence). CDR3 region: CAWSVHPGTYGYTF. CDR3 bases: TGTGCCTGGAGTGTACACCCTGGCACCTATGGCTACACCTTC.

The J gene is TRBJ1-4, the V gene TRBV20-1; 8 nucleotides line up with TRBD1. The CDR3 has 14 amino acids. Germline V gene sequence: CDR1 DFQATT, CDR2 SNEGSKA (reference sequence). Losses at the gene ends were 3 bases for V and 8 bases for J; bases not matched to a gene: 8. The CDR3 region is CSARSRTGHEKLFF. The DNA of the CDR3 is TGCAGTGCTAGGTCCCGGACAGGGCACGAAAAACTGTTTTTT.

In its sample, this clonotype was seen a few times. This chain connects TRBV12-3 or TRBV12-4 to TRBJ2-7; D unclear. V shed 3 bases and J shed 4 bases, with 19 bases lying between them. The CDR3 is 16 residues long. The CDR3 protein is CASSFSATATGYEQYF. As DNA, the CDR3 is TGTGCCAGCAGTTTCTCGGCAACAGCCACCGGGTACGAGCAGTACTTC.

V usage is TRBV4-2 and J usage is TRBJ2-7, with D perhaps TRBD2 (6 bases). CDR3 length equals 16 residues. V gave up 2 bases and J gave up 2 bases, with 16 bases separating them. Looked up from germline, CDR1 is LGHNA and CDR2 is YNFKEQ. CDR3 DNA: TGTGCCAGCAGCCAAACGGTTGGGCGGGGCGCCTACGAGCAGTACTTC. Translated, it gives CASSQTVGRGAYEQYF.

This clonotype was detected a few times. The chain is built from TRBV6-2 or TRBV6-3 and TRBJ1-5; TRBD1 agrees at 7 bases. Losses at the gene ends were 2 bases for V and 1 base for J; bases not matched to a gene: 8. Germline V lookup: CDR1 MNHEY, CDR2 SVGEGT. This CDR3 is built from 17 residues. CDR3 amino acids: CASSYPSDRLSNQPQHF. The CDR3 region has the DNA TGTGCCAGCAGTTACCCATCGGACAGGTTAAGCAATCAGCCCCAGCATTTT.

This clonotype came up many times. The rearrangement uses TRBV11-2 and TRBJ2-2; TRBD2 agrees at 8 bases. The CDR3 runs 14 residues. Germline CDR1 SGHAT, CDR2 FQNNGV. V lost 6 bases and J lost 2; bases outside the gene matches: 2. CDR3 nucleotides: TGTGCCAGCAGACTAGCGGCAAACACCGGGGAGCTGTTTTTT. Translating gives CASRLAANTGELFF.

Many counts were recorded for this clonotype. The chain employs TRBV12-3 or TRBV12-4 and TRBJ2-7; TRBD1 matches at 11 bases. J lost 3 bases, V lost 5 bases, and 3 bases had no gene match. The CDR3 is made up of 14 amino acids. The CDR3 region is CASSRDRGDYEQYF. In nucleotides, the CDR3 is TGTGCCAGCAGTAGGGACAGGGGGGACTACGAGCAGTACTTC.

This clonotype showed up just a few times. CDR3 sequence: CASSRGGTVVTQYF. CDR3 in DNA: TGTGCCAGCAGCCGCGGGGGAACTGTTGTTACGCAGTATTTT. V usage is TRBV11-2 and J usage is TRBJ2-3, with 7 nucleotides matching TRBD2. Germline V gene data show CDR1 as SGHAT and CDR2 as FQNNGV. This CDR3 has 14 residues. V gave up 5 bases and J gave up 8 bases; unmatched junction bases: 10. Full variable domain (rest looked up from reference TRBV11-2 and TRBJ2-3): EAGVAQSPRYKIIEKRQSVAFWCNPISGHATLYWYQQILGQGPKLLIQFQNNGVVDDSQLPKDRFSAERLKGVDSTLKIQPAKLEDSAVYLCASSRGGTVVTQYFGPGTRLTVL.

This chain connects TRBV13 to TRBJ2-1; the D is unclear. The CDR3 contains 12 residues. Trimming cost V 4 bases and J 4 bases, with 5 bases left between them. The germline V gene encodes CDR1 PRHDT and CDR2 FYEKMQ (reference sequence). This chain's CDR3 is CASSSNYNEQFF. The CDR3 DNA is TGTGCCAGCAGCTCGAATTACAATGAGCAGTTCTTC.

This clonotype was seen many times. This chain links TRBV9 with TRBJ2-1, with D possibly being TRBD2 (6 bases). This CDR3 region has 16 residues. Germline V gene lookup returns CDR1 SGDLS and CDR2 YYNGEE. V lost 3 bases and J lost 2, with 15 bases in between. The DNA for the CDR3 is TGTGCCAGCAGCGAGAACCGGGACTTTCCCTACAATGAGCAGTTCTTC. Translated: CASSENRDFPYNEQFF.

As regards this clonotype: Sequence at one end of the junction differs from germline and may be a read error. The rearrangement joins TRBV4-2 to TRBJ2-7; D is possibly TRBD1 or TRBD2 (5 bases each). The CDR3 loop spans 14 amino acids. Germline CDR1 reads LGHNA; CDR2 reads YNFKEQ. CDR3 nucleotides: TGTGCCGGCAGCCAAGAATGGGCTGGGGGCGAGCAGTACTTC. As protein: CAGSQEWAGGEQYF.

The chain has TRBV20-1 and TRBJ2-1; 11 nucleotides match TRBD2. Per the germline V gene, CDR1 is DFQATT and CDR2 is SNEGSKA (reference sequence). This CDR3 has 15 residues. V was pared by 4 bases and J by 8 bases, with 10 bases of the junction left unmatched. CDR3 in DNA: TGCAGTGCTACTATAACTAGCGGGAGCGGCGATGAGCAGTTCTTC. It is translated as CSATITSGSGDEQFF.

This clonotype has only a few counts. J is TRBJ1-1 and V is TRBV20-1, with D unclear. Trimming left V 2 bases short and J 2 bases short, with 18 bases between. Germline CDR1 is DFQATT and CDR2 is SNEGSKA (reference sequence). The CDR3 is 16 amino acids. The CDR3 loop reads CSARYSPEGINTEAFF. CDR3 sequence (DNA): TGCAGTGCTAGATATTCCCCCGAAGGGATTAACACTGAAGCTTTCTTT.

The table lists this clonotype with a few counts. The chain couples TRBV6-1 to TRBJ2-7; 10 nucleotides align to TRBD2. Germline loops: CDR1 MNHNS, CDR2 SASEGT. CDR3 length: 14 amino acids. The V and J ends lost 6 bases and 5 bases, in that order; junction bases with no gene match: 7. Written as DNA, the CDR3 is TGTGCCAGCAGGGCTAGCGGGAGAGCCAACGAGCAGTACTTC. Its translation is CASRASGRANEQYF.

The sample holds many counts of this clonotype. The CDR3 DNA is TGTGCCAGCAGTACCCTGGACTCGTTAGATGAGCAGTTCTTC. Encoded protein: CASSTLDSLDEQFF. The chain combines TRBV6-2 or TRBV6-3 with TRBJ2-1; D perhaps matches TRBD2 (5 bases). The V end was cut by 5 bases, the J end by 8 bases, with 16 bases between. This CDR3 has 14 amino acids. Per germline, CDR1 MNHEY and CDR2 SVGEGT.

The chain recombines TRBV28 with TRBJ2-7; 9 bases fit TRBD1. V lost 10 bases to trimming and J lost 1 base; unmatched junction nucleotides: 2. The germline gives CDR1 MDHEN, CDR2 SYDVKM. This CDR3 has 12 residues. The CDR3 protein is CATGTGSYEQYF. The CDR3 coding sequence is TGTGCCACGGGGACAGGGTCCTACGAGCAGTACTTC.

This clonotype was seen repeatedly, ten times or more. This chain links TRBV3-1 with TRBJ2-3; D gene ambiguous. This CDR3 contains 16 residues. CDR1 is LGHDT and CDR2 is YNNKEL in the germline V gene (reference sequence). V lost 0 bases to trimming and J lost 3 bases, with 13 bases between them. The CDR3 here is CASSQDLGTPTDTQYF. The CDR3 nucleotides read TGTGCCAGCAGCCAAGATCTAGGAACACCTACAGATACGCAGTATTTT.

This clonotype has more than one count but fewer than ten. Here the CDR3 DNA reads TGCAGTGCTAGAGGGAGCGCATGGGTCTATAATTCACCCCTCCACTTT. It is translated as CSARGSAWVYNSPLHF. The genes are TRBV20-1 and TRBJ1-6; unclear D gene. Deletions cut 1 base from V and 3 bases from J, with 13 bases between. The CDR3 consists of 16 residues. Germline CDR1 is DFQATT and CDR2 is SNEGSKA (reference sequence).

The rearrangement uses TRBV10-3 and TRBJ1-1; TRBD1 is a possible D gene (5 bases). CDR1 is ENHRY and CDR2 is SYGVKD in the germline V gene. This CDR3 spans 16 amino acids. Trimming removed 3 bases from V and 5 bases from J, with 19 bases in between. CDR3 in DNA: TGTGCCATCAGTGATGGCCCTCAGGGTGGGAGGACTGAAGCTTTCTTT. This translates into CAISDGPQGGRTEAFF.

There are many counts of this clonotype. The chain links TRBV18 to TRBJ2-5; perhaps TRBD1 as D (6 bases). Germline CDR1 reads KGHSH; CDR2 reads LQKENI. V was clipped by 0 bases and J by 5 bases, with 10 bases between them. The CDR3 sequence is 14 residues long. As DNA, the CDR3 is TGTGCCAGCTCACCACCGAACAGGGTCGAGACCCAGTACTTC. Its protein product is CASSPPNRVETQYF.

The CDR3 nucleotides are TGCGCCAGCAGCCGAGTCGGGGGACTAGCGGGGCTCTACGAGCAGTACTTC. Its protein is CASSRVGGLAGLYEQYF. The chain is built from TRBV4-1 and TRBJ2-7; 13 bases are a match to TRBD2. With 4 bases clipped from V and 3 bases from J, the junction kept 9 bases outside the gene matches. The V gene's germline CDR1 is MGHRA and CDR2 YSYEKL. This CDR3 is built from 17 residues.

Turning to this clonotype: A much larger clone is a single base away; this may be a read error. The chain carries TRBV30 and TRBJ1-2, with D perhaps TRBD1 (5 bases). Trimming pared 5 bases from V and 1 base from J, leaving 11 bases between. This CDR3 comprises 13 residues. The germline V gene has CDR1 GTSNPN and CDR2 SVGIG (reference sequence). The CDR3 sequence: CAWRGGNNYGYTF. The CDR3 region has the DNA TGTGCCTGGCGTGGGGGAAATAACTATGGCTACACCTTC.

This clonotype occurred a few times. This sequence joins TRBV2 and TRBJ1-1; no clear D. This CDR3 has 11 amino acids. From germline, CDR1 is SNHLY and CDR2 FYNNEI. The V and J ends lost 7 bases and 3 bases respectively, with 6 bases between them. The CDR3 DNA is TGTGCCAGCATCGCGTACACTGAAGCTTTCTTT. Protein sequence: CASIAYTEAFF. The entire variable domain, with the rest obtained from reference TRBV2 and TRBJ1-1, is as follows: EPEVTQTPSHQVTQMGQEVILRCVPISNHLYFYWYRQILGQKVEFLVSFYNNEISEKSEIFDDQFSVERPDGSNFTLKIRSTKLEDSAMYFCASIAYTEAFFGQGTRLTVV.

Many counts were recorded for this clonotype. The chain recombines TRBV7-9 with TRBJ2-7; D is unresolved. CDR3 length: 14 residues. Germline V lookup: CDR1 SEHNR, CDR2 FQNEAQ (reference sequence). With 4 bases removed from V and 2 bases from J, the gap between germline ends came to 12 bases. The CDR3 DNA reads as TGTGCCAGCAGCTCTTCGGGCGCAACCTACGAGCAGTACTTC. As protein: CASSSSGATYEQYF.